This T cell receptor beta chain originates from a study of cytomegalovirus exposure and HLA in healthy donors. Study findings and constraints: Among TCR beta chains of equal frequency, HLA-associated ones were more clonally expanded in a later analysis.

PCR used 60 Vbeta primers and 13 Jbeta primers. As processed by the authors: In a later analysis, the count reached about 80 million unique TCR beta chains, with 8.5 million to 14 million shared. The repertoire was sequenced with immunoSEQ multiplex PCR; TCRdb's copy has only in-frame clones and lacks some. V, J and clone size are taken as reported in that table, and D and trimming were inferred from the DNA itself. The sample carries more than 150,000 clones, 84% recorded once. Comment on this clone: The antigen is not known.

The CDR3 runs 16 residues. V lost 4 bases and J lost 8; bases outside the gene matches: 12. Germline V gene sequence: CDR1 MRHNA, CDR2 SNTAGT. The sequence derives from a girl aged 2-9 years in good health and CMV-seropositive. The rearrangement joins TRBV6-4 to TRBJ2-1; 9 bases fit TRBD1. What was sequenced was PBMCs. CDR3 in DNA: TGTGCCAGCAGTGTGATGGGACAGGGTTTTAGTGATGAGCAGTTCTTC. The encoded protein is CASSVMGQGFSDEQFF.